This TCR beta chain is from a study of blood T cell repertoires in COVID-19 (dated by TCRdb to the early 2020s). Regarding the complete study: The collaborator samples originated in the United States, Italy and Spain and spanned the acute and convalescent phases of COVID-19. The prospective study material was composed of cDNA or gDNA derived from T cells, B-cell-depleted T cells, or PBMCs. The dataset comprised deeply sampled blood TCRbeta repertoires from subjects exposed to, actively infected with, or recovered from COVID-19. The repertoires were released in a freely available public database intended as a resource for research on the immune response to SARS-CoV-2. Samples were obtained from the ongoing ImmuneRACE study (first 160 participants) and from 1,000 to 1,500 subjects provided by 6 global collaborators. Nearly every sample came with metadata listing a de-identified subject ID, COVID-19 status, age in years and sex. Where HLA class I and class II types were available, the types were taken from metadata supplied by the sample provider, not from assay-based typing.

On this clone itself: It has no known antigen specificity. The sample holds no much larger clone one base away, and base qualities are not on file.

General study outcomes and caveats: How much clinical and demographic metadata was included differed by source and by participant, and the metadata was provided uncurated.

The CDR3 holds 13 amino acids from the cysteine to the phenylalanine. Only the CDR3 DNA stays, 39 bases, in frame from base 1. V is pared back by 7 bases and J by 7 bases, with 14 bases lying between the germline termini. In Seattle, one collaborating source enrolled patients while the infection was active and tracked those patients longitudinally over the course of disease. Whole blood was collected in K2EDTA tubes by collaborating institutions according to the institutions' own protocols. For TCRbeta analysis, collaborators shipped samples in one of three forms: frozen whole blood, isolated PBMCs, or DNA extracted from either of those sample types. TCRbeta CDR3 regions were amplified from genomic DNA by means of the immunoSEQ Assay, a bias-controlled multiplex PCR. Under the source paper's analysis protocol: The number of nucleated cells in each sample was estimated from the amplification of reference gene primers within the assay. To quantify the absolute abundance of each unique TCRbeta CDR3 rearrangement, sequence reads were collapsed and filtered. For each sample, productive Simpson clonality was calculated as the square root of Simpson's diversity index across productive rearrangements. The source is immuneACCESS, and TCRdb retained only in-frame sequences with V and J called. Part of the clones is not carried over; for the studies checked, unresolved V genes explain less than half of this, and the remainder is unexplained. That table furnishes V, J and clone size, whereas the DNA furnished D and trimming. This sample holds under 550,000 clones; 70% to 90% were observed only once. 0.8% to 1% of the sample rests with the top ten.

Sequenced input: peripheral blood. This TCR was recovered from a man aged 18 to 30 with COVID-19, enrolled during active disease. The chain uses TRBV12-3 or TRBV12-4 and TRBJ2-1; tentative D gene TRBD2, with 6 bases matching. Here the CDR3 is given as CASTQGEDNEQFF. Here is the DNA: TGTGCCAGCACCCAAGGGGAGGATAATGAGCAGTTCTTC.